The 12 T cell receptor beta chains below were found in one sample sequenced in a study of T cell repertoires in cytomegalovirus infection. TCRdb fed the reads into MiXCR, producing one record per CDR3 protein. Found here are some 97,000 distinct CDR3 sequences, more than 20% of them singletons; the top ten hold around 42%. Sequencing was carried out using CD8+ T cells from PBMCs. These receptors were obtained from a human donor in good health (CMV status not recorded). Some clones in this sample may be carry-over from other donors' samples.

The sample holds many counts of this clonotype. The chain's CDR3 is CASSLLTSEQFF. CDR3 DNA: TGTGCCAGCAGCTTACTCACCTCGGAGCAGTTCTTC. This chain joins TRBV7-2 and TRBJ2-1; unclear D gene. V gave up 2 bases and J gave up 10 bases, with 9 bases separating them. This CDR3 comprises 12 residues. CDR1 SGHTA and CDR2 FQGNSA come from the germline V gene.

This clonotype was found a few times. The chain employs TRBV20-1 and TRBJ2-3, with D tentatively TRBD1 or TRBD2 (5 bases each). The V end was cut by 1 base, the J end by 6 bases, with 17 bases between. The CDR3 runs to 15 residues. CDR1 is DFQATT and CDR2 is SNEGSKA in the germline V gene (reference sequence). The CDR3 coding sequence is TGCAGTGCTAGAGGATGGGACCACGAATCGGATACGCAGTATTTT. It is translated as CSARGWDHESDTQYF.

This rearrangement joins TRBV20-1 to TRBJ1-1; possible D gene TRBD1, 5 bases. Per the germline V gene, CDR1 is DFQATT and CDR2 is SNEGSKA (reference sequence). This CDR3 comprises 14 residues. Trimming stripped 5 bases from V and 1 base from J, with 14 bases between. In nucleotides, the CDR3 is TGCAGTGCTCCCGACATCGGGGGGAACACTGAAGCTTTCTTT. It yields the protein CSAPDIGGNTEAFF.

This clonotype was found a few times. The rearrangement joins TRBV5-6 to TRBJ2-3, with 9 positions matching TRBD1. The CDR3 has 16 amino acids. V lost 3 bases, J lost 5 bases, and 10 bases stayed unmatched. The V gene's germline CDR1 is SGHDT and CDR2 YYEEEE. The CDR3 here is CASSSLRDRDIDTQYF. In DNA form, the CDR3 reads TGTGCCAGCAGCTCGCTCCGGGACAGGGATATAGATACGCAGTATTTT.

J is TRBJ2-3 and V is TRBV28; D gene unclear. The CDR3 runs 14 residues. Looked up from germline, CDR1 is MDHEN and CDR2 is SYDVKM. V was pared by 3 bases and J by 1 base, with 8 bases between. The CDR3 region is CASSFRPGTDTQYF. The CDR3 coding sequence is TGTGCCAGCAGTTTCCGGCCTGGCACAGATACGCAGTATTTT.

In its sample, this clonotype was seen a few times. The rearrangement links TRBV6-2 or TRBV6-3 to TRBJ2-6, with TRBD1 as a possible D gene (6 bases). V was trimmed by 0 bases and J by 3 bases, leaving 12 bases between them. Germline V lookup: CDR1 MNHEY, CDR2 SVGEGT. The CDR3 runs 17 residues. The CDR3 spells CASSYSHRESGANVLTF. Written as DNA, the CDR3 is TGTGCCAGCAGTTACTCCCACAGGGAAAGTGGGGCCAACGTCCTGACTTTC.

This clonotype appeared a few times. This rearrangement joins TRBV18 to TRBJ2-7, with TRBD2 matching over 15 bases. This CDR3 is 18 amino acids long. Germline V gene lookup returns CDR1 KGHSH and CDR2 LQKENI. V shed 3 bases and J 0 bases; nucleotides not matched to a gene: 6. The CDR3 reads CASSPGTSGGSNSYEQYF. The CDR3 nucleotides are TGTGCCAGCTCACCGGGGACTAGCGGGGGGTCCAACTCCTACGAGCAGTACTTC.

J is TRBJ2-5 and V is TRBV6-1; 7 nucleotides agree with TRBD2. Germline values: CDR1 MNHNS, CDR2 SASEGT. The CDR3 is made up of 13 amino acids. V was clipped by 4 bases and J by 3 bases; unmatched bases: 2. CDR3 in amino acids: CASSAGRKETQYF. Here the CDR3 DNA reads TGTGCCAGCAGTGCCGGGAGGAAAGAGACCCAGTACTTC.

The V call is TRBV7-6, the J call TRBJ2-2; 8 bases are shared with TRBD1. The junction had 7 bases not matched to a gene; V was cut back by 2 bases and J by 8 bases. CDR3 length: 15 amino acids. Germline-derived CDR1 and CDR2 are SGHVS and FNYEAQ. The CDR3 nucleotides are TGTGCCAGCAGCTTACAGGGGGCGAAAGAGGGGGAGCTGTTTTTT. Protein sequence: CASSLQGAKEGELFF.

There are many counts of this clonotype. The V gene is TRBV11-2, the J gene TRBJ2-3; 12 nucleotides match TRBD2. Germline lookup yields CDR1 SGHAT and CDR2 FQNNGV. This CDR3 has 18 residues. Trimming cost V 1 base and J 3 bases; bases outside gene matches: 8. In nucleotides, the CDR3 is TGTGCCAGCAGCTTAGCCCCAGGACTAGCGGGGCGGACAGATACGCAGTATTTT. Encoded protein: CASSLAPGLAGRTDTQYF.

The J gene is TRBJ2-1, the V gene TRBV5-1; D tentatively reads TRBD1 or TRBD2 (6 bases each). Trimming left V 0 bases short and J 9 bases short, with 22 bases between. The germline gives CDR1 SGHRS, CDR2 YFSETQ. The CDR3 is made up of 17 amino acids. CDR3 DNA: TGCGCCAGCAGCTTGGGCCACAGGGACTCAAAGGTCGTTGAGCAGTTCTTC. It translates to CASSLGHRDSKVVEQFF.

This clonotype was observed a handful of times. The J gene is TRBJ2-1, the V gene TRBV11-2; the D gene is possibly TRBD1 (6 bases). CDR1 and CDR2 from the germline V gene are SGHAT and FQNNGV. Trimming took 2 bases from V and 9 from J, leaving 20 bases between them. The CDR3 spans 16 residues. The CDR3 region has the DNA TGTGCCAGCAGCTTACCTCCCCGACAGGAGACGCGTGAGCAGTTCTTC. Its protein is CASSLPPRQETREQFF.